The subject of this entry is one T cell receptor beta chain. Its antigen is undetermined. The data derive from a study of T cell clones after liver transplantation. Study-level background: TCRbeta sequencing after a pre-transplant mixed lymphocyte reaction identified graft-donor-reactive clones, later tracked in post-transplant blood. Blood was drawn pre-transplant, before withdrawal, and after full or failed withdrawal.

Method: immunoSEQ multiplex PCR; TCRdb's copy keeps in-frame clones and lacks some. The sample includes roughly 80,000 clones, around 78% seen only once; the top ten take 2.5% to 3.5%. V was trimmed by 1 base and J by 6 bases, leaving 12 bases between them. The CDR3 contains 15 residues. Germline CDR1 reads LGHNT; CDR2 reads FRNRAP. Study-wide results and limits: The donor-reactive repertoire was only partly measurable in a couple of subjects, lacking donor cells.

This sequence originates from a human patient who received a liver transplant. Some T cells may be the graft donor's. The chain employs TRBV12-5 and TRBJ2-2; perhaps D is TRBD1 or TRBD2 (5 bases each). Specimen: CD4+ T cells from blood, collected at the 22-month timepoint. CDR3 loop: CASGLGEGYAGELFF. The CDR3 nucleotides are TGTGCTAGTGGTTTGGGAGAGGGGTATGCCGGGGAGCTGTTTTTT. The entire variable domain, with the rest obtained from reference TRBV12-5 and TRBJ2-2, is as follows: DARVTQTPRHKVTEMGQEVTMRCQPILGHNTVFWYRQTMMQGLELLAYFRNRAPLDDSGMPKDRFSAEMPDATLATLKIQPSEPRDSAVYFCASGLGEGYAGELFFGEGSRLTVL.